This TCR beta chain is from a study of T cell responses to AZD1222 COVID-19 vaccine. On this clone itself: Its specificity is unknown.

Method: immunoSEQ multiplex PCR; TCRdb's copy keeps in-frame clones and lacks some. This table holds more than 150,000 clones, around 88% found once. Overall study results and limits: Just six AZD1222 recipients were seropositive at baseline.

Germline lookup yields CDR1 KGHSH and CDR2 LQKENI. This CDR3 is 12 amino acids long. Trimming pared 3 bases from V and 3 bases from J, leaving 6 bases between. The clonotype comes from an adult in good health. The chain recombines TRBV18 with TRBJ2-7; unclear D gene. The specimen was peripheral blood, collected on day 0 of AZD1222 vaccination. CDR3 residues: CASSPDLYEQYF. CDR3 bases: TGTGCCAGCTCACCGGACCTCTACGAGCAGTACTTC.